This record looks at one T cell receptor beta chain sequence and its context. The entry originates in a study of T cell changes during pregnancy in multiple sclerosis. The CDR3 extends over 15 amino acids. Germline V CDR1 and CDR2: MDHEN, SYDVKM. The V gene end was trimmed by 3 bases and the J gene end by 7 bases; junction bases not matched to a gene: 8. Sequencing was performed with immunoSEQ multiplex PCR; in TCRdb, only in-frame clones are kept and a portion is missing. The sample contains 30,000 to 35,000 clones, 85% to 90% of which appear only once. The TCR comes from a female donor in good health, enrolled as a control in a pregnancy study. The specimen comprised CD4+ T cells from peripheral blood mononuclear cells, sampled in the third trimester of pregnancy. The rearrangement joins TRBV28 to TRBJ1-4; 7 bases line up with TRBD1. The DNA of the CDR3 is TGTGCCAGCAGTTTTATGCAAGGGGGCGGTGAAAAACTGTTTTTT. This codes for CASSFMQGGGEKLFF.